This T cell receptor beta chain was captured in a study of CD8+CD57+ T cells in acquired aplastic anemia. The template used for profiling TCR beta VDJ and CDR3 was genomic DNA. TCRdb called the reads again in MiXCR, with one record for every CDR3 protein. The sample holds 250,000 to 300,000 distinct CDR3 sequences; about 56% are singletons and the top ten take approximately 8.2%. The sample taken for sequencing was sorted CD4+, CD8+, or CD8+CD57+ T cells (not recorded which) from PBMCs. This TCR came from a human donor with severe aplastic anemia or a healthy control (not recorded which).

The CDR3 here is CAISEGLAGAAQYF. CDR3 sequence (DNA): TGTGCCATCAGTGAGGGACTAGCGGGCGCTGCGCAGTACTTC. The chain uses TRBV10-3 and TRBJ2-7; 11 nucleotides line up with TRBD2. CDR1 and CDR2 from the germline V gene are ENHRY and SYGVKD. V was pared by 2 bases and J by 9 bases, with 6 bases of the junction left unmatched. The CDR3 has 14 amino acids.